The source of this T cell receptor (beta chain) is a study of T cell responses to AZD1222 COVID-19 vaccine (dated by TCRdb to the early 2020s). Looking at the study overall: A total of just over 230 trial participants underwent TCR sequencing, of whom 207 had received two doses of AZD1222 and about 25 had received two doses of the MenACWY control vaccine. Trial participants were enrolled into age subgroups of 18-55, 56-69 and 70-plus years, which contained approximately 150, 28 and 58 TCR-sequenced participants, respectively. On the study overall, not on this receptor specifically: Conclusions about previously exposed vaccinees are limited because only six or seven AZD1222 recipients were SARS-CoV-2 seropositive at baseline. Participants were mostly white British, with more females than males. The authors suggested clonal diversity may have been underestimated. Vaccine-associated CD4 TCRs spanned the whole spike protein, with dominant responses in regions 160-218 and 743-854. Reportedly, close to half of the unique spike-specific TCRs recognized epitopes lying outside the regions that are mutated in the B.1.351 and B.1.1.7 variants. Spike-specific TCR breadth and depth rose significantly after two AZD1222 doses compared with day 0 and with MenACWY recipients. Because no day 14 peak-response samples were available, the repertoires could be characterized only after the peak T cell response. The 56-69-year group was small, and its depth increase did not reach significance, likely because of low power.

The CDR3 regions of human TCRbeta chains were analyzed by immunosequencing. The published analysis was carried out like this. TCRs in the repertoires were compared against a reference library of SARS-CoV-2-specific TCRs that had been generated with the MIRA antigen-specificity platform. Breadth was defined as the fraction of unique TCRs that were SARS-CoV-2-associated. Depth was defined as the fraction of total T cells that were SARS-CoV-2-associated. Using the MIRA data, each spike-specific TCR was mapped to the spike region that the TCR reacts to and placed in a CD4 or CD8 class. Log10-transformed breadth and depth values were compared by one-way ANOVA with Sidak's multiple comparisons tests. Imported from immuneACCESS, the table was reduced by TCRdb to in-frame sequences with V and J called. These copies leave out some clones; in studies compared against another copy, an unresolved V gene accounts for under half, and the cause of the remainder is not known. V, J and clone size reflect that table, while D and trimming were determined from the DNA. Recorded for this sample are more than 150,000 clones; 85% to 90% of them occurred a single time. Of the sample, about 2.5% is held by the ten largest clones.

Points on this clone: Its target antigen remains unknown. Per-nucleotide qualities are absent, and no much larger clonotype sits a single base away.

Reading from cysteine to phenylalanine, the CDR3 counts 13 amino acids. Only the CDR3 DNA is retained, 39 bases long and in frame from the first base. V sheds 3 bases and J sheds 8 bases, leaving 13 bases between their ends. Reading the label with the study, this specimen's time point is: baseline before first vaccination. The treatment or condition label, as the study defines it: meningococcal conjugate vaccine given as trial control. Samples from vaccinated people were obtained from the UK trials COV001 and COV002, which included a single-blind randomized controlled phase 2/3 trial of AZD1222 (ChAdOx1 nCoV-19) in healthy adults. Trial participant PBMC samples were collected at day 0 and day 28 after the second dose for TCRbeta chain sequencing.

The receptor comes from an adult in good health. Recombination connected TRBV12-3 or TRBV12-4 to TRBJ1-1; perhaps TRBD1 is the D gene, with 5 bases matching. Sequences were derived from peripheral blood, sampled on day 0 of MenACWY control vaccination. This receptor carries the CDR3 CASSFLGTGEAFF. DNA sequence: TGTGCCAGCAGTTTTTTGGGGACGGGGGAAGCTTTCTTT.